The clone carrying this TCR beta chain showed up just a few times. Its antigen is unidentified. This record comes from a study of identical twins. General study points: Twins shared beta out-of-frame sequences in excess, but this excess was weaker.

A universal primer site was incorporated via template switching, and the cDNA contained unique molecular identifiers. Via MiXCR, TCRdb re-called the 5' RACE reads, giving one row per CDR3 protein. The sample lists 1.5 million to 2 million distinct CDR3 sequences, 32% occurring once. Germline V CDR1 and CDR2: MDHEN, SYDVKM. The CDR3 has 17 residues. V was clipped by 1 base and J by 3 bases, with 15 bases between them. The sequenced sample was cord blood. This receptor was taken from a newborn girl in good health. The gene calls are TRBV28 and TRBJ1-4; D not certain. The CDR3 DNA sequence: TGTGCCAGCAGTTTATCTTTCGGCCGGAACGCTAATGAAAAACTGTTTTTT. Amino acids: CASSLSFGRNANEKLFF.